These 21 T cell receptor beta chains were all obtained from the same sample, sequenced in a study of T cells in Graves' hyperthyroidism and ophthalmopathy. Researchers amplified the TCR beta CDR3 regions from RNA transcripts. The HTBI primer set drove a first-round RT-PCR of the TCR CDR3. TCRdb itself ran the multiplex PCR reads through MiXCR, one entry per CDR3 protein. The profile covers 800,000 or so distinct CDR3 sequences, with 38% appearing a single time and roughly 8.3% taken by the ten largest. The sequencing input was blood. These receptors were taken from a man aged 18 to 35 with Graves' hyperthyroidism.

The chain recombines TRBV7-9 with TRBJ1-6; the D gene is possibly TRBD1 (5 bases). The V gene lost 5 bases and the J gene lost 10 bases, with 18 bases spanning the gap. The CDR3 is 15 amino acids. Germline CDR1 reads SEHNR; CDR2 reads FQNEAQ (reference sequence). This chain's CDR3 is CASSQGGSGPSPLHF. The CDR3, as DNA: TGTGCCAGCAGCCAAGGAGGCTCAGGGCCCTCACCCCTCCACTTT.

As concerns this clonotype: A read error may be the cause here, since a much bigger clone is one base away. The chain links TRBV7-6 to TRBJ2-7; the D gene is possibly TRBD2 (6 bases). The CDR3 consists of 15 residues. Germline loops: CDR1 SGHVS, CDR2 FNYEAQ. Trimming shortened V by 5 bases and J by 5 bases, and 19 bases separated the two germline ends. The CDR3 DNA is TGTGCCAGCAGCGGGACCGGGACTTCGCCCAACGAGCAGTACTTC. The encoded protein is CASSGTGTSPNEQYF. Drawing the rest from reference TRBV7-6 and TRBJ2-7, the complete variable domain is GAGVSQSPRYKVTKRGQDVALRCDPISGHVSLYWYRQALGQGPEFLTYFNYEAQQDKSGLPNDRFSAERPEGSISTLTIQRTEQRDSAMYRCASSGTGTSPNEQYFGPGTRLTVT.

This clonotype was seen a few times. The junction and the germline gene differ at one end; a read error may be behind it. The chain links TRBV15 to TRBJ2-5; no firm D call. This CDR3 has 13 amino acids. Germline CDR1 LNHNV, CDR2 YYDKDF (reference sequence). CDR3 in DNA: TGTGCCACCAGCAGGGCTTTCCAAGAGGCCCAGTACTTC. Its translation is CATSRAFQEAQYF.

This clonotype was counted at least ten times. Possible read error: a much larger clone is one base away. CDR3 sequence: CASSSQGITEAFF. The CDR3 nucleotides read TGTGCCAGCAGCTCACAGGGGATCACTGAAGCTTTCTTT. This chain uses TRBV12-3 or TRBV12-4 with TRBJ1-1; TRBD1 matches at 7 bases. The CDR3 extends over 13 amino acids. The V and J ends lost 6 bases and 4 bases, in that order; junction bases with no gene match: 5.

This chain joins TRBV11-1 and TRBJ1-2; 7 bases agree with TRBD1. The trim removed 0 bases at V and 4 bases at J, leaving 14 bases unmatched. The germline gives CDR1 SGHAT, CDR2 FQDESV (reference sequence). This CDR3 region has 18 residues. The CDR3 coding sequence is TGTGCCAGCAGCTTAGCGGAGACAGGGAAAACCCGTTTCTATGGCTACACCTTC. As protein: CASSLAETGKTRFYGYTF. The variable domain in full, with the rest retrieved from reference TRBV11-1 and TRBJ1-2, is EAEVAQSPRYKITEKSQAVAFWCDPISGHATLYWYRQILGQGPELLVQFQDESVVDDSQLPKDRFSAERLKGVDSTLKIQPAELGDSAMYLCASSLAETGKTRFYGYTFGSGTRLTVV.

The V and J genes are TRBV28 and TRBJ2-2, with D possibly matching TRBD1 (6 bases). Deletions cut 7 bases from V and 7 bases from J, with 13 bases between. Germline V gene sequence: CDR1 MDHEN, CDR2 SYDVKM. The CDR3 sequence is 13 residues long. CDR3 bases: TGTGCCAGCACCTCAGGGGTAATCGGGGAGCTGTTTTTT. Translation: CASTSGVIGELFF.

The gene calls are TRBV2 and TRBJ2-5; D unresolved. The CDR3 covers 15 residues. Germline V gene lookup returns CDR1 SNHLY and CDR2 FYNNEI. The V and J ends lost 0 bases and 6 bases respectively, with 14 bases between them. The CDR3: CASSEAGVTRQTQYF. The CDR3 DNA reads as TGTGCCAGCAGTGAAGCTGGGGTAACTCGGCAGACCCAGTACTTC.

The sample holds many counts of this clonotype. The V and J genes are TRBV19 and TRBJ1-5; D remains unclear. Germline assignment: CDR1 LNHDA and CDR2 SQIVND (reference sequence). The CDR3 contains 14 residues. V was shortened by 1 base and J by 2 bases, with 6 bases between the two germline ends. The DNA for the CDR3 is TGTGCCAGTAGTATAGTAACAGGCAATCAGCCCCAGCATTTT. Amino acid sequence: CASSIVTGNQPQHF.

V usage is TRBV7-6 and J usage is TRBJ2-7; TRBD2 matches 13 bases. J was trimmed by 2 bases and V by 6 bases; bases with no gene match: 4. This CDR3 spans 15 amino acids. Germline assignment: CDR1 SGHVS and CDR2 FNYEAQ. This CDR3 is CASSHTSGGAYEQYF. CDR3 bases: TGTGCCAGCAGTCACACTAGCGGGGGGGCCTACGAGCAGTACTTC.

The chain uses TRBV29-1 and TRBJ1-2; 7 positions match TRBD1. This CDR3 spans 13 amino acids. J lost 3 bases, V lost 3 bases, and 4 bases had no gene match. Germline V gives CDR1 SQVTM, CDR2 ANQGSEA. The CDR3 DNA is TGCAGCGTTGATGGGGACAGCTACTATGGCTACACCTTC. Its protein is CSVDGDSYYGYTF.

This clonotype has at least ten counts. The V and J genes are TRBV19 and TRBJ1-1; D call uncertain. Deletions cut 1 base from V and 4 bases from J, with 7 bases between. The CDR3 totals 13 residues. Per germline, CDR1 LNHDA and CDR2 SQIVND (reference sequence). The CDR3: CASSIGKGTEAFF. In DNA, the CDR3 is TGTGCCAGTAGTATAGGAAAGGGCACTGAAGCTTTCTTT.

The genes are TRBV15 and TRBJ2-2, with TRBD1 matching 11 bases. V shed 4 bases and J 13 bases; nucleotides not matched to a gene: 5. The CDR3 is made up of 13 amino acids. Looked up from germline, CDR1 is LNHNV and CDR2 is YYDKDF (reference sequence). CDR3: CATSTGTGGSLFF. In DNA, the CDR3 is TGTGCCACCAGCACCGGGACAGGGGGGTCGCTGTTTTTT.

The CDR3 loop reads CASSDGTPSSYEQYF. CDR3 DNA: TGTGCCAGCAGCGATGGGACACCAAGCTCCTACGAGCAGTACTTC. The rearrangement uses TRBV11-2 and TRBJ2-7; possible D gene TRBD1, 6 bases. V lost 5 bases and J lost 0, with 14 bases in between. The CDR3 consists of 15 residues. CDR1 and CDR2 from the germline V gene are SGHAT and FQNNGV.

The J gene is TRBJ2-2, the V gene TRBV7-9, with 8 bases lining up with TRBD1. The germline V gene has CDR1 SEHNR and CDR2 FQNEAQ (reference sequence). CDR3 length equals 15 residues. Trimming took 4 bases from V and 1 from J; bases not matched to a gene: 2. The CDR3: CASSWTGLNTGELFF. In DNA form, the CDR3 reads TGTGCCAGCAGCTGGACAGGGCTGAACACCGGGGAGCTGTTTTTT.

CDR3 DNA: TGTGCCAGCAGCTCCCGAATAGGGGACACCTACGAGCAGTACTTC. Translation gives CASSSRIGDTYEQYF. The genes are TRBV9 and TRBJ2-7; weak D call: TRBD1 (6 bases). Looked up from germline, CDR1 is SGDLS and CDR2 is YYNGEE. V gave up 4 bases and J gave up 2 bases, with 16 bases separating them. The CDR3 is 15 residues long.

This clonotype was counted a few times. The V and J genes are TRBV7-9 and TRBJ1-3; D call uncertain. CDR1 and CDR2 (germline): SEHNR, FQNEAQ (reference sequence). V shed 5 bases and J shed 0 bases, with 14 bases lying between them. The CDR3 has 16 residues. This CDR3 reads CASSPSSLGSGNTIYF. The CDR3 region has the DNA TGTGCCAGCAGCCCGAGTTCTTTGGGCTCTGGAAACACCATATATTTT.

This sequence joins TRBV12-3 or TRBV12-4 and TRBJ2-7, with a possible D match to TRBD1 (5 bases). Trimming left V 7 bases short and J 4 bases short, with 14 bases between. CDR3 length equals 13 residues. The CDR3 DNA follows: TGTGCCAGCAACCGGGCAGGGCTTTACGAGCAGTACTTC. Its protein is CASNRAGLYEQYF.

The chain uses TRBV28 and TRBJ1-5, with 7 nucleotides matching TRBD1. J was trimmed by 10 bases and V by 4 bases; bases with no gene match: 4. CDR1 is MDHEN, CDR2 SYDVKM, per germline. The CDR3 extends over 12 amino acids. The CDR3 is CASSWTGQPQHF. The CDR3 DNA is TGTGCCAGCAGTTGGACAGGTCAACCCCAGCATTTT.

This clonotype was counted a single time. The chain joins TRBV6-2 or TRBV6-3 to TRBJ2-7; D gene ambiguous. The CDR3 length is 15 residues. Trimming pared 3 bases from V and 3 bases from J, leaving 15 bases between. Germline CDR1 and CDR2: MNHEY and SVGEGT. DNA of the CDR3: TGTGCCAGCAGTTATATTCCCCCCCCCAGCTACGAGCAGTACTTC. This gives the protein CASSYIPPPSYEQYF.

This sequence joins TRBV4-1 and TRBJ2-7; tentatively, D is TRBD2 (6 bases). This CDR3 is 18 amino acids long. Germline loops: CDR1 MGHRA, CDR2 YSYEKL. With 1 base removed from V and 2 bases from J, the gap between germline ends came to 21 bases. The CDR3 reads CASSQGLAGKGSPYEQYF. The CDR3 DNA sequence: TGCGCCAGCAGCCAAGGGCTGGCGGGAAAGGGCTCGCCCTACGAGCAGTACTTC.

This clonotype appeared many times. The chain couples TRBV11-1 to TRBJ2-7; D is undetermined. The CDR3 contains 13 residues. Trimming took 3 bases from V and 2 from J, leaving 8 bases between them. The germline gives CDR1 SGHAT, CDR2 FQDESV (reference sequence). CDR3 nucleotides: TGTGCCAGCAGCTTGTACGGAGCCTACGAGCAGTACTTC. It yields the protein CASSLYGAYEQYF.